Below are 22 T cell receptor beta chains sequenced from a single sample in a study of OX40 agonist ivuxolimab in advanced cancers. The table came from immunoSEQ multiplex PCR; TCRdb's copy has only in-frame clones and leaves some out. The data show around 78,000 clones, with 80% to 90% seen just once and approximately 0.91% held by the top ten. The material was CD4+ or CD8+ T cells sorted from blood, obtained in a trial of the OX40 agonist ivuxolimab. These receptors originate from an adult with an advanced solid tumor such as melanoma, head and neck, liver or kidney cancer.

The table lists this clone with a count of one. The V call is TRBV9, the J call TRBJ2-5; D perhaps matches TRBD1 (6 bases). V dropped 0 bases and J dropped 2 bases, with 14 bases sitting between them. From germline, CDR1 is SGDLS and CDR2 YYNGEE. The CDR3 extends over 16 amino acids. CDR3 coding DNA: TGTGCCAGCAGCGTAGCCGTCTTCGGACAGCAAGAGACCCAGTACTTC. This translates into CASSVAVFGQQETQYF.

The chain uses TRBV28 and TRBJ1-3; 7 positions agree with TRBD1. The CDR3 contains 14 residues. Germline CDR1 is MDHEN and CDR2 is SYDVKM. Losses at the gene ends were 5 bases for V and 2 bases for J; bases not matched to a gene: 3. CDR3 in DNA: TGTGCCAGCAGTGCGGGGACAGCTGGAAACACCATATATTTT. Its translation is CASSAGTAGNTIYF.

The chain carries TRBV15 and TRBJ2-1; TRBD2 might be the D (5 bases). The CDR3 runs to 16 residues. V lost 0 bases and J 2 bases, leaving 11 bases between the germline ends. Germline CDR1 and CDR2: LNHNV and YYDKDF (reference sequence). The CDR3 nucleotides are TGTGCCACCAGCAGAGATTGGGAGACCGCCTACAATGAGCAGTTCTTC. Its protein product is CATSRDWETAYNEQFF.

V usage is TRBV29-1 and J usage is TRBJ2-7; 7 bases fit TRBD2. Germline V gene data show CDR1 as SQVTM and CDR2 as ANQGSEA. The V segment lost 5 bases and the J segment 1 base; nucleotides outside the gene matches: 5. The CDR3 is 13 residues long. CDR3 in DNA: TGCAGCGTTAAACGGCGGGGGTCCTACGAGCAGTACTTC. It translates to CSVKRRGSYEQYF.

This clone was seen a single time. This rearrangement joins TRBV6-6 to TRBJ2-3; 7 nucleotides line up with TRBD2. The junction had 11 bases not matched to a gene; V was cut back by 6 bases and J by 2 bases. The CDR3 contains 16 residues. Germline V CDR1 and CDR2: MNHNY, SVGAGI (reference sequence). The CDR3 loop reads CASSRPPGTTTDTQYF. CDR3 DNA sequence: TGTGCCAGCAGCCGACCTCCGGGGACTACCACAGATACGCAGTATTTT.

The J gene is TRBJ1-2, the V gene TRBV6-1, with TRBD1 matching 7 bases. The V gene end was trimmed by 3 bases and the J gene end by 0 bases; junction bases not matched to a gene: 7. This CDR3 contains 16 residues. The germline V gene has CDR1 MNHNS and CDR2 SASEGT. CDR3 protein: CASSEGGGRANYGYTF. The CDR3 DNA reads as TGTGCCAGCAGTGAGGGAGGGGGCAGAGCTAACTATGGCTACACCTTC.

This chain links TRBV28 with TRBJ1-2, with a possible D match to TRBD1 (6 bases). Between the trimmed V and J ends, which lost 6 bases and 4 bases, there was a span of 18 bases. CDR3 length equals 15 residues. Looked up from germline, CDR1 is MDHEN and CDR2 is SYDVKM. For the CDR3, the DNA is TGTGCCAGCAGCCCTGGGGCAGGGGCGCTCTATGGCTACACCTTC. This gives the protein CASSPGAGALYGYTF.

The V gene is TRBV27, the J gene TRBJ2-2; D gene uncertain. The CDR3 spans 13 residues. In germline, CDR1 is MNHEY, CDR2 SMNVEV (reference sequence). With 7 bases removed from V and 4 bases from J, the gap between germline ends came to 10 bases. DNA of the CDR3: TGTGCCAGCACCTCGACATTCACCGGGGAGCTGTTTTTT. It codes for CASTSTFTGELFF.

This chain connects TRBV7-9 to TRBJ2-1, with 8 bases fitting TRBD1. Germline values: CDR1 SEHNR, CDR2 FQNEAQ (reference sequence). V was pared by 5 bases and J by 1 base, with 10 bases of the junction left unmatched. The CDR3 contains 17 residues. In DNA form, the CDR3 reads TGTGCCAGCAGCACTCGACAGGGGACTCCGTCCTACAATGAGCAGTTCTTC. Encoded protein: CASSTRQGTPSYNEQFF.

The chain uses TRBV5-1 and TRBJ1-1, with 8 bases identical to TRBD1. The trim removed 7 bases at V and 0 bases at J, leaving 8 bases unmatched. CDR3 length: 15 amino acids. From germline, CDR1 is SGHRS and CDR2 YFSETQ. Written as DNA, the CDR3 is TGCGCCAGCCAATTACAGGGGGGAATGAACACTGAAGCTTTCTTT. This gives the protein CASQLQGGMNTEAFF.

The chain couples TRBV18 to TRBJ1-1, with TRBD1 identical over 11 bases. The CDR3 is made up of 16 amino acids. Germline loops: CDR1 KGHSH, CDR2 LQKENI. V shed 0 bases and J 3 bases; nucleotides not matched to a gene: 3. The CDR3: CASSPPGQGAYTEAFF. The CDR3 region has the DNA TGTGCCAGCTCACCACCTGGACAGGGGGCATACACTGAAGCTTTCTTT.

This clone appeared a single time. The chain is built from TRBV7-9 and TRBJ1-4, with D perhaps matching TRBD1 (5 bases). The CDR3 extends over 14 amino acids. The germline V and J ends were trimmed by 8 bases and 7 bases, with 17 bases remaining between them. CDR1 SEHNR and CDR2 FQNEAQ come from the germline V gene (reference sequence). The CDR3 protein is CASDGGLGSEKLFF. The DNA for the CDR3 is TGTGCCAGCGATGGGGGGTTGGGCAGTGAAAAACTGTTTTTT.

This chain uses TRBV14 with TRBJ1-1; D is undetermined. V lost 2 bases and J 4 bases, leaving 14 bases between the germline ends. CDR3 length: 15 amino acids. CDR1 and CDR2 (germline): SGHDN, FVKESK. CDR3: CASSQSRGWGTEAFF. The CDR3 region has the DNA TGTGCCAGCAGCCAATCCCGGGGATGGGGCACTGAAGCTTTCTTT. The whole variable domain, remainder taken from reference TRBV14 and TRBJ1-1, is EAGVTQFPSHSVIEKGQTVTLRCDPISGHDNLYWYRRVMGKEIKFLLHFVKESKQDESGMPNNRFLAERTGGTYSTLKVQPAELEDSGVYFCASSQSRGWGTEAFFGQGTRLTVV.

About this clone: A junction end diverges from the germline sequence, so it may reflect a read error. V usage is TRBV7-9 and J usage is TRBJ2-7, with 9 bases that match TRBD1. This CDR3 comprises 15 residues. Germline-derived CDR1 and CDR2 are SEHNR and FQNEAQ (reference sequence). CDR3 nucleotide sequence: TGTGCCAGCTCTAAGGGACAGGGAGTCTCCAACGAGCAGTACTTC. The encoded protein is CASSKGQGVSNEQYF. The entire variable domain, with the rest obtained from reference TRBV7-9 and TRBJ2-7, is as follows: DTGVSQNPRHKITKRGQNVTFRCDPISEHNRLYWYRQTLGQGPEFLTYFQNEAQLEKSRLLSDRFSAERPKGSFSTLEIQRTEQGDSAMYLCASSKGQGVSNEQYFGPGTRLTVT.

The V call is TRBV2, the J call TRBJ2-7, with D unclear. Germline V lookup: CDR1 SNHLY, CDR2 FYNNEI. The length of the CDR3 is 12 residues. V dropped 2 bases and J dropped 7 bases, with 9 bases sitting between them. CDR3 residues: CASSELSTEQYF. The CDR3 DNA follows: TGTGCCAGCAGTGAACTTTCTACAGAGCAGTACTTC.

The CDR3: CASSLSRWENSPLHF. For the CDR3, the DNA is TGTGCCAGCAGCTTATCCCGGTGGGAAAATTCACCCCTCCACTTT. V usage is TRBV5-4 and J usage is TRBJ1-6; D is unresolved. Germline V gives CDR1 SGHNT, CDR2 YYREEE (reference sequence). CDR3 length: 15 amino acids. Trimming took off 2 bases at V and 7 bases at J, with 13 bases between the two ends. The complete variable domain, with remaining parts taken from reference TRBV5-4 and TRBJ1-6, reads ETGVTQSPTHLIKTRGQQVTLRCSSQSGHNTVSWYQQALGQGPQFIFQYYREEENGRGNFPPRFSGLQFPNYSSELNVNALELDDSALYLCASSLSRWENSPLHFGNGTRLTVT.

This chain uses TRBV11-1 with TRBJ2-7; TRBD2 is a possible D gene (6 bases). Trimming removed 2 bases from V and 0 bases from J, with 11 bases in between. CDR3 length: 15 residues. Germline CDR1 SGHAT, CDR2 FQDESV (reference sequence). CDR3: CASSLRGFSSYEQYF. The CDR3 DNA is TGTGCCAGCAGCTTACGGGGGTTTAGCTCCTACGAGCAGTACTTC. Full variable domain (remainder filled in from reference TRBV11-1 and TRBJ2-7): EAEVAQSPRYKITEKSQAVAFWCDPISGHATLYWYRQILGQGPELLVQFQDESVVDDSQLPKDRFSAERLKGVDSTLKIQPAELGDSAMYLCASSLRGFSSYEQYFGPGTRLTVT.

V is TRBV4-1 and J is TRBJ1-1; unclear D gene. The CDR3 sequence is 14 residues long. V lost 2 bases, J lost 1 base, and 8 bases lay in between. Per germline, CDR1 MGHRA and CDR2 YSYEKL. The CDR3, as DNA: TGCGCCAGCAGCCAAACCCTCGAGAACACTGAAGCTTTCTTT. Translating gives CASSQTLENTEAFF.

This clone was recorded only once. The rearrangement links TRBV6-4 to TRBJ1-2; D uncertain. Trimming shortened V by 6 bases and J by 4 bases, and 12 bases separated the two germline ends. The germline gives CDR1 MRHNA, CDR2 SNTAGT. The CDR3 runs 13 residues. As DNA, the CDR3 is TGTGCCAGCAGCTCCAGTCCTCTCTATGGCTACACCTTC. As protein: CASSSSPLYGYTF.

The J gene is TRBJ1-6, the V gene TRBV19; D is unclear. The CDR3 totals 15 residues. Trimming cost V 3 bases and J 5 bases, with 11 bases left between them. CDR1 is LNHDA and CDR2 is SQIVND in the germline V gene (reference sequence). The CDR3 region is CASSISTRNNSPLHF. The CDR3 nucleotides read TGTGCCAGTAGTATCAGCACAAGAAATAATTCACCCCTCCACTTT.

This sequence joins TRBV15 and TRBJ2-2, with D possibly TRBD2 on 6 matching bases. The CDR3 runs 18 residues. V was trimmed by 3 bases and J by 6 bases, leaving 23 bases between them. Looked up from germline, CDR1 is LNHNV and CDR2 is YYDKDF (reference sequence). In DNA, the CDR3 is TGTGCCACCAGCAGCCTCAGGAGGGACGGGAACAGGCCCGGGGAGCTGTTTTTT. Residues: CATSSLRRDGNRPGELFF.

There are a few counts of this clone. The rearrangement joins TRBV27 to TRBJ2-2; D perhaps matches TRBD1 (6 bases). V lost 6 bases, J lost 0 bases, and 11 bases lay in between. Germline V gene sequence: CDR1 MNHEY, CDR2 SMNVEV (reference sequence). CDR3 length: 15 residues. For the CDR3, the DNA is TGTGCCAGCAGCCCCGGGACACCGAACACCGGGGAGCTGTTTTTT. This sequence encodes CASSPGTPNTGELFF.